The present T cell receptor (beta chain) was sequenced within a study of blood T cell repertoires in COVID-19. Overall study: The samples span acute and convalescent COVID-19 from the United States, Italy and Spain.

The CDR3 length is 13 residues. Trimming cost V 5 bases and J 8 bases; bases outside gene matches: 5. In germline, CDR1 is SGHTA, CDR2 FQGNSA. Original processing methods: Reference gene primer amplification yielded estimated nucleated cell counts. TCRdb's copy holds only in-frame clones and misses some; the assay was immunoSEQ multiplex PCR. The V and J calls and clone size were taken over from that table, and D and trimming were inferred from the DNA. The data show roughly 8,100 clones, 65% to 85% seen once. The specimen was peripheral blood. The chain recombines TRBV7-2 with TRBJ1-4, with 7 nucleotides matching TRBD1. The sequence came from a human donor with active COVID-19. The donor label of this sample is uncertain. The DNA of the CDR3 is TGTGCCAGCAGCGACAGGGTCGTGGAAAAACTGTTTTTT. This translates into CASSDRVVEKLFF.